These T cell receptor beta chains were read from a single sample in a study of OX40 agonist ivuxolimab in advanced cancers. Profiling relied on immunoSEQ multiplex PCR, and the TCRdb table lists in-frame clones only, not all of them. The table includes 58,000 or so clones, approximately 80% detected once. The material sequenced was CD4+ or CD8+ T cells sorted from blood, taken in a trial of the OX40 agonist ivuxolimab. The receptor set was obtained from an adult with an advanced solid tumor such as melanoma, head and neck, liver or kidney cancer. Each CDR3 is given with its conserved first and last residue. D genes are given only for firm matches. Size is stated for part of the rows, as once, few or many counts, or as a class when the clone is expanded.

clone_size j_call v_call d_call cdr3_nt cdr3_aa
. TRBJ1-2 TRBV19 TRBD1 TGTGCCAGTAGTATCCGGACAGGGGCTGGCTACACCTTC CASSIRTGAGYTF
. TRBJ2-7 TRBV29-1 TRBD1 TGCAGCGTCAACCCCGGGACAGGGGGCTCCTACGAGCAGTACTTC CSVNPGTGGSYEQYF
. TRBJ2-1 TRBV18 TRBD2 TGTGCCAGCTCACCGGCCAGCGGGGGGACCTACAATGAGCAGTTCTTC CASSPASGGTYNEQFF
. TRBJ1-2 TRBV29-1 . TGCAGCGCCGGCCCAACAGGGAACTATGGCTACACCTTC CSAGPTGNYGYTF
. TRBJ1-1 TRBV5-1 . TGCGCCAGCAGCCGACGGGAGGTCACTGAAGCTTTCTTT CASSRREVTEAFF
. TRBJ1-2 TRBV2 . TGTGCCAGCAGTGAAGAGGACATAAACACCTTC CASSEEDINTF
. TRBJ2-1 TRBV5-1 . TGCGCCAGCAGCTTCCCCGCTTGGGACGGTAATGAGCAGTTCTTC CASSFPAWDGNEQFF
. TRBJ2-1 TRBV6-6 TRBD2 TGTGCCAGCAGAATACTAGCGGGAGGGCCGGGTGAGCAGTTCTTC CASRILAGGPGEQFF
. TRBJ2-7 TRBV20-1 . TGCAGTGCTAGAGATGGGAGTAGAGTCTACTTC CSARDGSRVYF
. TRBJ2-3 TRBV13 TRBD1 TGTGCCAGCAGCTTCCAGGGGGCAGATACGCAGTATTTT CASSFQGADTQYF
. TRBJ2-2 TRBV27 . TGTGCCAGCAGTTTATTAGGGTACCCCGAGGAGCTGTTTTTT CASSLLGYPEELFF
few TRBJ2-7 TRBV11-2 . TGTGCCAGCAGCTTACCCCGGACTTACGAGCAGTACTTC CASSLPRTYEQYF